One sample yielded the 24 T cell receptor beta chains listed below, sequenced in a study of blood T cell repertoires in COVID-19. Only in-frame clones appear in the TCRdb table, and some are missing; sequencing was by immunoSEQ multiplex PCR. The sample carries around 150,000 clones, more than 75% recorded once. Sample: peripheral blood. These receptor sequences come from a man in his sixties who had recovered from COVID-19.

A single count supports this clone. The V and J genes are TRBV7-2 and TRBJ2-5, with a possible D match to TRBD1 (5 bases). The CDR3 spans 14 residues. The germline V gene has CDR1 SGHTA and CDR2 FQGNSA. V lost 1 base and J 4 bases, leaving 10 bases between the germline ends. In nucleotides, the CDR3 is TGTGCCAGCAGCTTAGTCTGGGGCGGAGAGACCCAGTACTTC. This encodes CASSLVWGGETQYF.

The V and J genes are TRBV11-1 and TRBJ2-1; the D is unclear. With 4 bases removed from V and 9 bases from J, the gap between germline ends came to 7 bases. Germline-derived CDR1 and CDR2 are SGHAT and FQDESV (reference sequence). The CDR3 has 11 residues. CDR3 protein: CASSSRVEQFF. CDR3 DNA sequence: TGTGCCAGCAGCTCCCGGGTTGAGCAGTTCTTC.

This clone was counted once. This rearrangement joins TRBV25-1 to TRBJ1-4, with TRBD1 identical over 7 bases. Germline CDR1 reads MGHDK; CDR2 reads SYGVNS. J was trimmed by 6 bases and V by 4 bases; bases with no gene match: 11. CDR3 length: 16 amino acids. Here the CDR3 reads CASSVLSSGGYEKLFF. CDR3 DNA: TGTGCCAGCAGTGTCCTATCCTCAGGGGGATATGAAAAACTGTTTTTT.

This clone has a handful of counts. V gene TRBV6-4 combines with J gene TRBJ2-3; D remains unclear. The CDR3 loop spans 13 amino acids. Trimming removed 0 bases at V and 5 bases at J, with 6 bases between. The germline CDR1 and CDR2 sequences are MRHNA and SNTAGT. CDR3 in amino acids: CASSDSRLDTQYF. CDR3 in DNA: TGTGCCAGCAGTGACTCCCGGTTAGATACGCAGTATTTT.

The genes are TRBV19 and TRBJ1-5; tentative D call: TRBD1 (6 bases). The CDR3 spans 15 residues. Deletions cut 0 bases from V and 7 bases from J, with 13 bases between. The germline CDR1 and CDR2 sequences are LNHDA and SQIVND (reference sequence). CDR3 DNA: TGTGCCAGTAGTATAGATAGGGGGACCCCCCAGCCCCAGCATTTT. It specifies CASSIDRGTPQPQHF.

The gene calls are TRBV9 and TRBJ1-4, with unresolved D. Trimming pared 3 bases from V and 6 bases from J, leaving 6 bases between. The germline V gene has CDR1 SGDLS and CDR2 YYNGEE. This CDR3 region has 12 residues. CDR3 bases: TGTGCCAGCAGCGACCGAGATGAAAAACTGTTTTTT. Translated, it gives CASSDRDEKLFF.

The CDR3 DNA reads as TGTGCCAGCAGCCTCGCAGCGGCTAACTATGGCTACACCTTC. Its translation is CASSLAAANYGYTF. This chain joins TRBV3-1 (or the pseudogene TRBV3-2) and TRBJ1-2, with D unclear. The CDR3 length is 14 residues. Trimming removed 4 bases at V and 0 bases at J, with 9 bases between. The germline V gene encodes CDR1 LGHDT and CDR2 YNNKEL (reference sequence).

The J gene is TRBJ2-7, the V gene TRBV28; a weak D match, TRBD2 (5 bases). The CDR3 extends over 14 amino acids. V was clipped by 6 bases and J by 1 base, with 13 bases between them. Per the germline V gene, CDR1 is MDHEN and CDR2 is SYDVKM. In nucleotides, the CDR3 is TGTGCCAGCAGGGCCGCGGAGGTTTCCTACGAGCAGTACTTC. This encodes CASRAAEVSYEQYF.

The gene calls are TRBV6-2 or TRBV6-3 and TRBJ2-1, with D unresolved. Germline V CDR1 and CDR2: MNHEY, SVGEGT. The CDR3 extends over 14 amino acids. Trimming shortened V by 5 bases and J by 0 bases, and 8 bases separated the two germline ends. CDR3 region: CASSPLISYNEQFF. As DNA, the CDR3 is TGTGCCAGCAGTCCCCTAATCTCCTACAATGAGCAGTTCTTC.

The chain recombines TRBV6-5 with TRBJ1-2; 10 bases map to TRBD1. V shed 6 bases, J shed 1 base, and the junction held 5 bases outside the gene matches. From germline, CDR1 is MNHEY and CDR2 SVGAGI. The CDR3 has 15 amino acids. The CDR3 DNA follows: TGTGCCAGCAGGGGGGGGACAGGGGTTAACTATGGCTACACCTTC. Protein: CASRGGTGVNYGYTF.

J is TRBJ1-1 and V is TRBV28; TRBD1 might be the D (6 bases). The CDR3 is 15 residues long. V lost 7 bases to trimming and J lost 0 bases, with 15 bases between them. The germline CDR1 and CDR2 sequences are MDHEN and SYDVKM. CDR3 region: CASTGGGLLNTEAFF. CDR3 nucleotides: TGTGCCAGCACCGGGGGGGGGCTCCTGAACACTGAAGCTTTCTTT.

The chain employs TRBV4-3 and TRBJ1-2, with 7 nucleotides matching TRBD1. V shed 2 bases and J 4 bases; nucleotides not matched to a gene: 10. The germline V gene encodes CDR1 LGHNA and CDR2 YSLEER. This CDR3 is built from 16 residues. CDR3: CASSQSSGQKVYGYTF. The CDR3, as DNA: TGCGCCAGCAGCCAAAGCTCGGGACAGAAGGTCTATGGCTACACCTTC.

This chain links TRBV14 with TRBJ2-3, with 7 bases lining up with TRBD2. J gave up 2 bases and V 0 bases, and 5 bases lay outside the gene matches. This CDR3 region has 16 residues. Germline CDR1 reads SGHDN; CDR2 reads FVKESK. The DNA for the CDR3 is TGTGCCAGCAGCCAAGACCCTAGCGGCCTCACAGATACGCAGTATTTT. Translated: CASSQDPSGLTDTQYF.

The V call is TRBV10-1, the J call TRBJ2-7; weak D call: TRBD2 (5 bases). Trimming cost V 1 base and J 4 bases, with 11 bases left between them. There are 14 residues in the CDR3. Germline CDR1 is WNHNN and CDR2 is SYGVQD (reference sequence). CDR3 loop: CASSECGSLYEQYF. Here the CDR3 DNA reads TGCGCCAGCAGTGAGTGCGGGTCTTTGTACGAGCAGTACTTC.

The J gene is TRBJ1-6, the V gene TRBV11-2; 8 bases align to TRBD1. Per germline, CDR1 SGHAT and CDR2 FQNNGV. V lost 5 bases and J lost 0; bases outside the gene matches: 6. This CDR3 has 17 residues. The CDR3 protein is CASSAGTGRSYNSPLHF. The CDR3 region has the DNA TGTGCCAGCAGCGCCGGGACAGGCCGCTCCTATAATTCACCCCTCCACTTT.

The chain is built from TRBV7-3 and TRBJ2-3; D is uncertain. The CDR3 totals 15 residues. Germline V gene data show CDR1 as SGHTA and CDR2 as FQGTGA. Between the trimmed V and J ends, which lost 4 bases and 0 bases, there was a span of 11 bases. The CDR3 bases are TGTGCCAGCAGCTCCCCCATGGCCAGCACAGATACGCAGTATTTT. As protein: CASSSPMASTDTQYF.

Concerning this clone: Other DNA sequences within the sample encode an identical CDR3. The chain combines TRBV11-2 with TRBJ2-2, with D maybe TRBD1 (6 bases). The CDR3 runs 12 residues. From germline, CDR1 is SGHAT and CDR2 FQNNGV. V shed 5 bases and J shed 7 bases, with 8 bases lying between them. The CDR3 loop is CASSPGVGELFF. The CDR3, as DNA: TGTGCCAGCAGCCCAGGGGTCGGGGAGCTGTTTTTT.

The rearrangement links TRBV24-1 to TRBJ2-7; D is possibly TRBD2 (5 bases). The CDR3 is 16 residues long. CDR1 and CDR2 (germline): KGHDR, SFDVKD. The V end lost 6 bases, the J end lost 3 bases, and 20 bases lay between the germline ends. CDR3 coding DNA: TGTGCCACCAGTTCTGGATCGGGCATCGGGGACTACGAGCAGTACTTC. It encodes CATSSGSGIGDYEQYF.

This chain uses TRBV5-1 with TRBJ2-2; weak D call: TRBD1 (6 bases). V was pared by 0 bases and J by 6 bases, with 12 bases between. Germline V CDR1 and CDR2: SGHRS, YFSETQ. The CDR3 is 15 residues long. The CDR3 bases are TGCGCCAGCAGCTTGGTAGCGACAGGACCCGGGGAGCTGTTTTTT. It translates to CASSLVATGPGELFF.

The V and J genes are TRBV15 and TRBJ1-5, with D unresolved. Germline values: CDR1 LNHNV, CDR2 YYDKDF (reference sequence). This CDR3 is built from 17 residues. Trimming took 0 bases from V and 1 from J, leaving 13 bases between them. CDR3 nucleotide sequence: TGTGCCACCAGCAGAGATTATGGGCGTCGGAGCAATCAGCCCCAGCATTTT. Its protein is CATSRDYGRRSNQPQHF.

This clone was seen at least ten times. The V gene is TRBV2, the J gene TRBJ1-1, with D tentatively TRBD1 (6 bases). The V end was cut by 8 bases, the J end by 3 bases, with 13 bases between. There are 13 residues in the CDR3. Germline V gives CDR1 SNHLY, CDR2 FYNNEI. CDR3: CASGIRGDTEAFF. The CDR3 bases are TGTGCCAGCGGGATCAGGGGAGACACTGAAGCTTTCTTT.

The CDR3 DNA follows: TGTGCCAGTAGTATAACAGGTCCCAATCAGCCCCAGCATTTT. It yields the protein CASSITGPNQPQHF. The rearrangement links TRBV19 to TRBJ1-5; D perhaps matches TRBD1 (5 bases). The CDR3 is made up of 14 amino acids. Germline loops: CDR1 LNHDA, CDR2 SQIVND (reference sequence). The ends were cut back, 2 bases at V and 3 bases at J, with 8 bases in the middle. Supplemented by reference TRBV19 and TRBJ1-5, the full variable domain reads DGGITQSPKYLFRKEGQNVTLSCEQNLNHDAMYWYRQDPGQGLRLIYYSQIVNDFQKGDIAEGYSVSREKKESFPLTVTSAQKNPTAFYLCASSITGPNQPQHFGDGTRLSIL.

The chain is built from TRBV5-6 and TRBJ2-7; a possible D gene is TRBD1 (5 bases). The germline V and J ends were trimmed by 0 bases and 0 bases, with 7 bases remaining between them. The germline V gene encodes CDR1 SGHDT and CDR2 YYEEEE. The CDR3 spans 14 residues. Here the CDR3 DNA reads TGTGCCAGCAGCTTGGACAGGTTCTCCTACGAGCAGTACTTC. Protein: CASSLDRFSYEQYF.

This clone has just a few counts. This rearrangement joins TRBV3-1 (or the pseudogene TRBV3-2) to TRBJ1-6; D ambiguous. The germline gives CDR1 LGHDT, CDR2 YNNKEL (reference sequence). Trimming pared 1 base from V and 0 bases from J, leaving 4 bases between. This CDR3 is 15 amino acids long. The CDR3 loop is CASSQGSSYNSPLHF. CDR3 in DNA: TGTGCCAGCAGCCAAGGGAGCTCCTATAATTCACCCCTCCACTTT.